This record concerns one T cell receptor beta chain sequence. The source of the sample is a study of control samples from healthy donors and cancer patients. Germline lookup yields CDR1 MNHEY and CDR2 SMNVEV (reference sequence). J gave up 7 bases and V 5 bases, and 10 bases lay outside the gene matches. This CDR3 spans 17 amino acids. Repertoires were generated with immunoSEQ multiplex PCR, while TCRdb's copy carries only in-frame clones and drops some. Of about 180,000 clones listed, 90% are singletons. The sample comprised blood. The TCR comes from a woman aged 45-59 years in good health. The chain joins TRBV27 to TRBJ2-1, with 14 bases identical to TRBD2. CDR3 sequence reads: CASSTPRLAGGRNEQFF. The CDR3 DNA sequence: TGTGCCAGCAGTACCCCTCGACTAGCGGGGGGGCGTAATGAGCAGTTCTTC.